These T cell receptor beta chains were read from a single sample in a study of CD4 T cells in relation to SARS-CoV-2 and coronaviruses. No antigen has been identified for these receptors. Measured with immunoSEQ multiplex PCR; TCRdb has only the in-frame clones, and not every one. The sample has roughly 18,000 clones, about 80% seen once. The sample consisted of CD4+ T cells from PBMCs, cultured in vitro. Source of these receptors: a human donor in good health. Each CDR3 is given with its conserved first and last residue. The order of the fields is V gene, D gene, clone size, J gene, CDR3 DNA, CDR3 protein. A D gene is named only where the DNA matches it firmly. Some rows mark clone size as missing; the rest say once, few, many or name a class of expanded clone.

v_gene: TRBV12-3/TRBV12-4; d_gene: NA; abundance: once; j_gene: TRBJ1-1; CDR3nt: TGTGCCAGCAGTTTAAGCTTGAACACTGAAGCTTTCTTT; CDR3aa: CASSLSLNTEAFF
v_gene: TRBV6-1; d_gene: NA; abundance: NA; j_gene: TRBJ1-5; CDR3nt: TGTGCCAGCAGTGAAGGCAGAAATCAGCCCCAGCATTTT; CDR3aa: CASSEGRNQPQHF
v_gene: TRBV7-3; d_gene: TRBD2; abundance: NA; j_gene: TRBJ2-3; CDR3nt: TGTGCCAGCAGCCGCGGGGGGACTAGCGGTACAGATACGCAGTATTTT; CDR3aa: CASSRGGTSGTDTQYF
v_gene: TRBV7-2; d_gene: NA; abundance: NA; j_gene: TRBJ2-3; CDR3nt: TGTGCCAGCACCCTTTGGGGCTCCGGGACGGATACGCAGTATTTT; CDR3aa: CASTLWGSGTDTQYF
v_gene: TRBV12-3/TRBV12-4; d_gene: NA; abundance: NA; j_gene: TRBJ1-6; CDR3nt: TGTGCCAGCAGTTTCGGGCAAGTTTCACCCCTCCACTTT; CDR3aa: CASSFGQVSPLHF
v_gene: TRBV6-2/TRBV6-3; d_gene: NA; abundance: NA; j_gene: TRBJ2-2; CDR3nt: TGTGCCAGCAGTTACTCGGAACAGGGTCGACGCCACACCGGGGAGCTGTTTTTT; CDR3aa: CASSYSEQGRRHTGELFF
v_gene: TRBV11-3; d_gene: NA; abundance: NA; j_gene: TRBJ2-1; CDR3nt: TGTGCCAGCAGCTTGGGGGGTGATTCGGGGACTTTGTTCTTC; CDR3aa: CASSLGGDSGTLFF
v_gene: TRBV3-1/TRBV3-2; d_gene: NA; abundance: NA; j_gene: TRBJ1-2; CDR3nt: TGTGCCAGCAGCCACTTGAACTTGGACGGCTACACCTTC; CDR3aa: CASSHLNLDGYTF
v_gene: TRBV6-2/TRBV6-3; d_gene: TRBD2; abundance: NA; j_gene: TRBJ2-7; CDR3nt: TGTGCCAGCAGTCCGGGACTAGCGGGCGCGTACGAGCAGTACTTC; CDR3aa: CASSPGLAGAYEQYF
v_gene: TRBV20-1; d_gene: NA; abundance: NA; j_gene: TRBJ1-1; CDR3nt: TGCAGTGCCCCGCAGGGAGCTGAAGCTTTCTTT; CDR3aa: CSAPQGAEAFF
v_gene: TRBV7-9; d_gene: TRBD1; abundance: few; j_gene: TRBJ1-2; CDR3nt: TGTGCCAGCACCCAGCAGGGGGGAGGCTACACCTTC; CDR3aa: CASTQQGGGYTF
v_gene: TRBV9; d_gene: NA; abundance: once; j_gene: TRBJ2-1; CDR3nt: TGTGCCAGCAGCGCTAATCCTCCACTTTCGGGAGAAGGAAATGAGCAGTTCTTC; CDR3aa: CASSANPPLSGEGNEQFF
v_gene: TRBV7-9; d_gene: NA; abundance: NA; j_gene: TRBJ1-2; CDR3nt: TGTGCCAGCACCTATCGTCCCCGGACAGAGGACTATGGCTACACCTTC; CDR3aa: CASTYRPRTEDYGYTF
v_gene: TRBV5-1; d_gene: TRBD1; abundance: NA; j_gene: TRBJ2-1; CDR3nt: TGCGCCAGCAGCGGCGGACAGGAGATCAATGAGCAGTTCTTC; CDR3aa: CASSGGQEINEQFF
v_gene: TRBV5-5; d_gene: NA; abundance: NA; j_gene: TRBJ2-1; CDR3nt: TGTGCCAGCAGCTTGGTTGAGCTGTTCAATGAGCAGTTCTTC; CDR3aa: CASSLVELFNEQFF
v_gene: TRBV19; d_gene: TRBD1; abundance: NA; j_gene: TRBJ1-4; CDR3nt: TGTGCCAGTTCCCAGGGGGCAGTGGAGGAAAAACTGTTTTTT; CDR3aa: CASSQGAVEEKLFF
v_gene: TRBV12-3/TRBV12-4; d_gene: NA; abundance: NA; j_gene: TRBJ2-4; CDR3nt: TGTGCCAGCGGGGTAGCCAAAAACATTCAGTACTTC; CDR3aa: CASGVAKNIQYF
v_gene: TRBV2; d_gene: TRBD2; abundance: NA; j_gene: TRBJ2-7; CDR3nt: TGTGCCAGCAGCGAACTAGCGGGGGGGTCCTACGAGCAGTACTTC; CDR3aa: CASSELAGGSYEQYF
v_gene: TRBV7-9; d_gene: NA; abundance: NA; j_gene: TRBJ2-5; CDR3nt: TGTGCCAGCAGCTACAACAGGGCAGAGACCCAGTACTTC; CDR3aa: CASSYNRAETQYF
v_gene: TRBV21-1; d_gene: NA; abundance: NA; j_gene: TRBJ2-1; CDR3nt: TGTGCCAGCGGGCCTCCAGGGAACCGGACTAGCGGCCCCTACAATGAGCAGTTCTTC; CDR3aa: CASGPPGNRTSGPYNEQFF
v_gene: TRBV6-5; d_gene: TRBD1; abundance: NA; j_gene: TRBJ1-4; CDR3nt: TGTGCCAGCAGACGACAGGGCACAACTAATGAAAAACTGTTTTTT; CDR3aa: CASRRQGTTNEKLFF
v_gene: TRBV9; d_gene: TRBD2; abundance: once; j_gene: TRBJ2-7; CDR3nt: TGTGCCAGCAGCGCTGAGGCCGGGGGGAGGTACGAGCAGTACTTC; CDR3aa: CASSAEAGGRYEQYF
v_gene: TRBV5-5; d_gene: TRBD2; abundance: NA; j_gene: TRBJ2-5; CDR3nt: TGTGCCAGCAGCTTGGCCGGGGGGGCCCGGGAGACCCAGTACTTC; CDR3aa: CASSLAGGARETQYF
v_gene: TRBV12-3/TRBV12-4; d_gene: NA; abundance: NA; j_gene: TRBJ1-2; CDR3nt: TGTGCCAGCAGTCTAACCCACAACTATGGCTACACCTTC; CDR3aa: CASSLTHNYGYTF
v_gene: TRBV7-8; d_gene: NA; abundance: NA; j_gene: TRBJ1-1; CDR3nt: TGTGCCAGCAGCTTGGCAGGTGAGAACACTGAAGCTTTCTTT; CDR3aa: CASSLAGENTEAFF
v_gene: TRBV7-2; d_gene: NA; abundance: NA; j_gene: TRBJ2-4; CDR3nt: TGTGCCAGCAGCTTACGACCCATTTGGAGTTCGCTGACCAAAAACATTCAGTACTTC; CDR3aa: CASSLRPIWSSLTKNIQYF
v_gene: TRBV6-2/TRBV6-3; d_gene: TRBD1; abundance: once; j_gene: TRBJ2-5; CDR3nt: TGTGCCAGCAGTTACTCACCGGGACAGCCCCAAGAGACCCAGTACTTC; CDR3aa: CASSYSPGQPQETQYF
v_gene: TRBV2; d_gene: NA; abundance: NA; j_gene: TRBJ1-6; CDR3nt: TGTGCCAGTTTAAAAAACCGGGATAATAATTCACCCCTCCACTTT; CDR3aa: CASLKNRDNNSPLHF
v_gene: TRBV9; d_gene: NA; abundance: NA; j_gene: TRBJ2-2; CDR3nt: TGTGCCAGCAGCACCAACAGGGAAATCGAGCTGTTTTTT; CDR3aa: CASSTNREIELFF
v_gene: TRBV4-3; d_gene: TRBD2; abundance: NA; j_gene: TRBJ2-3; CDR3nt: TGCGCCAGCAGCCAAGATCCTAGCGGGAGGTTAGATACGCAGTATTTT; CDR3aa: CASSQDPSGRLDTQYF
v_gene: TRBV3-1/TRBV3-2; d_gene: NA; abundance: NA; j_gene: TRBJ2-1; CDR3nt: TGTGCCAGCAGCCAATGGCTGCGGGGAAACTACAATGAGCAGTTCTTC; CDR3aa: CASSQWLRGNYNEQFF
v_gene: TRBV12-3/TRBV12-4; d_gene: NA; abundance: NA; j_gene: TRBJ1-1; CDR3nt: TGTGCCAGCAGAAACCGGGAGCAGGTACAAGCTTTCTTT; CDR3aa: CASRNREQVQAFF
v_gene: TRBV2; d_gene: NA; abundance: few; j_gene: TRBJ1-2; CDR3nt: TGTGCCAGCAGTGAACAGGGCCGGGGGGCGGAGGGCTACACCTTC; CDR3aa: CASSEQGRGAEGYTF
v_gene: TRBV25-1; d_gene: TRBD1; abundance: NA; j_gene: TRBJ2-1; CDR3nt: TGTGCCAGCAGTTCCCTTCGACAGGGAGTCGGTTACAATGAGCAGTTCTTC; CDR3aa: CASSSLRQGVGYNEQFF
v_gene: TRBV7-8; d_gene: NA; abundance: NA; j_gene: TRBJ2-7; CDR3nt: TGTGCCAGCAGCCCACAGGTAGCTTACGAGCAGTACTTC; CDR3aa: CASSPQVAYEQYF
v_gene: TRBV11-2; d_gene: NA; abundance: NA; j_gene: TRBJ1-5; CDR3nt: TGTGCCAGCAGCTTAGGGGTAGTTGGCAATCAGCCCCAGCATTTT; CDR3aa: CASSLGVVGNQPQHF
v_gene: TRBV25-1; d_gene: NA; abundance: few; j_gene: TRBJ1-6; CDR3nt: TGTGCCAGCAGTGCCGCAAATACAAGGAATTCACCCCTCCACTTT; CDR3aa: CASSAANTRNSPLHF
v_gene: TRBV4-3; d_gene: NA; abundance: NA; j_gene: TRBJ1-5; CDR3nt: TGCGCCAGCAGCCAGATGACCGGTAGCAATCAGCCCCAGCATTTT; CDR3aa: CASSQMTGSNQPQHF
v_gene: TRBV30; d_gene: TRBD1; abundance: NA; j_gene: TRBJ1-1; CDR3nt: TGTGCCTGGACCCGCCGGAGGGACAGGGAGGGTACTGAAGCTTTCTTT; CDR3aa: CAWTRRRDREGTEAFF
v_gene: TRBV12-3/TRBV12-4; d_gene: NA; abundance: NA; j_gene: TRBJ2-3; CDR3nt: TGTGCCAGTGGTTTCGGCACAGATACGCAGTATTTT; CDR3aa: CASGFGTDTQYF
v_gene: TRBV2; d_gene: NA; abundance: NA; j_gene: TRBJ2-5; CDR3nt: TGTGCCAGCAGTGAAGCCCGCCCCGGCGAGACCCAGTACTTC; CDR3aa: CASSEARPGETQYF
v_gene: TRBV14; d_gene: NA; abundance: NA; j_gene: TRBJ1-2; CDR3nt: TGTGCCAGCAGCTCACTCCGGGGAGTATATGGCTACACCTTC; CDR3aa: CASSSLRGVYGYTF
v_gene: TRBV10-1; d_gene: TRBD2; abundance: NA; j_gene: TRBJ2-7; CDR3nt: TGCGCCAGCAGTGATCTGACTAGCGGATCCTACGAGCAGTACTTC; CDR3aa: CASSDLTSGSYEQYF
v_gene: TRBV7-9; d_gene: TRBD2; abundance: NA; j_gene: TRBJ2-5; CDR3nt: TGTGCCAGCAGCCAAGGACTAGCCGAAGAGACCCAGTACTTC; CDR3aa: CASSQGLAEETQYF
v_gene: TRBV19; d_gene: NA; abundance: NA; j_gene: TRBJ2-7; CDR3nt: TGTGCCAGCGCACGCCAGAGAAGCTACGAGCAGTACTTC; CDR3aa: CASARQRSYEQYF
v_gene: TRBV25-1; d_gene: NA; abundance: NA; j_gene: TRBJ2-1; CDR3nt: TGTGCCAGCAGTGAGTGGACTCTAAGGCTATACAATGAGCAGTTCTTC; CDR3aa: CASSEWTLRLYNEQFF
v_gene: TRBV6-5; d_gene: NA; abundance: NA; j_gene: TRBJ1-3; CDR3nt: TGTGCCAGCAGCCCAACGCTAACAGGGACCATATATTTT; CDR3aa: CASSPTLTGTIYF
v_gene: TRBV9; d_gene: TRBD2; abundance: NA; j_gene: TRBJ2-1; CDR3nt: TGTGCCAGCAGCCCGCTCGTGGCTAGCGGGAATGAGCAGTTCTTC; CDR3aa: CASSPLVASGNEQFF
v_gene: TRBV6-5; d_gene: TRBD2; abundance: NA; j_gene: TRBJ2-3; CDR3nt: TGTGCCAGCAGCCCCCATACTGCGGGGGCGCAGTATTTT; CDR3aa: CASSPHTAGAQYF
v_gene: TRBV5-1; d_gene: TRBD2; abundance: few; j_gene: TRBJ2-3; CDR3nt: TGCGCCACCGCGGGGGACCGCACAGATACGCAGTATTTT; CDR3aa: CATAGDRTDTQYF
v_gene: TRBV2; d_gene: TRBD1; abundance: NA; j_gene: TRBJ2-7; CDR3nt: TGTGCCAGCATACTCCAAACAGGGGACGAGCAGTACTTC; CDR3aa: CASILQTGDEQYF
v_gene: TRBV5-1; d_gene: NA; abundance: NA; j_gene: TRBJ1-4; CDR3nt: TGCGCCAGCAGCTTGGCGGACCACACAGAGGGTGAAAAACTGTTTTTT; CDR3aa: CASSLADHTEGEKLFF
v_gene: TRBV4-3; d_gene: NA; abundance: NA; j_gene: TRBJ1-5; CDR3nt: TGCGCCAGCAGCCAAGATTTTAGGCAGCCCCAGCATTTT; CDR3aa: CASSQDFRQPQHF
v_gene: TRBV3-1/TRBV3-2; d_gene: NA; abundance: NA; j_gene: TRBJ2-2; CDR3nt: TGTGCCAGCAGCCAAGTTCGCTCAGGAGGGGCGCTTATGCAAAGGGAGCTGTTTTTT; CDR3aa: CASSQVRSGGALMQRELFF
v_gene: TRBV18; d_gene: TRBD2; abundance: NA; j_gene: TRBJ2-3; CDR3nt: TGTGCCAGCTCATCCCTCACTAGCGGGGGGGCCGGGTATACGCAGTATTTT; CDR3aa: CASSSLTSGGAGYTQYF